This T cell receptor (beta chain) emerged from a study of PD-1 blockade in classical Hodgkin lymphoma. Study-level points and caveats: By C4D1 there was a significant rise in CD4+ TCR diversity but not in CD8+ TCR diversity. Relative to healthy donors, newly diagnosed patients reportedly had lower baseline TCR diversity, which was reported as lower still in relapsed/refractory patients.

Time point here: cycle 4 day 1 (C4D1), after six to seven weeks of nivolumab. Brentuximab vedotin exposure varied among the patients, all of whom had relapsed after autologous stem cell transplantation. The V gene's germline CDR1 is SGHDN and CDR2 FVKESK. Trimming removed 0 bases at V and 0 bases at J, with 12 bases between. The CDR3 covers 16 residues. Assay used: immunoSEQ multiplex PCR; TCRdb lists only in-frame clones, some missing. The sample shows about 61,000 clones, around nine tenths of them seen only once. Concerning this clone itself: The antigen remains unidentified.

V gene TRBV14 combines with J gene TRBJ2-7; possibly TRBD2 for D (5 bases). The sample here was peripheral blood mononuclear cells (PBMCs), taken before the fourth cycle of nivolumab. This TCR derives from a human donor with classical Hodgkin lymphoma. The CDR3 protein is CASSQDAGLSSYEQYF. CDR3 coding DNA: TGTGCCAGCAGCCAAGACGCTGGACTTAGCTCCTACGAGCAGTACTTC. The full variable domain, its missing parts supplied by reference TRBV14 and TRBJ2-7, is EAGVTQFPSHSVIEKGQTVTLRCDPISGHDNLYWYRRVMGKEIKFLLHFVKESKQDESGMPNNRFLAERTGGTYSTLKVQPAELEDSGVYFCASSQDAGLSSYEQYFGPGTRLTVT.